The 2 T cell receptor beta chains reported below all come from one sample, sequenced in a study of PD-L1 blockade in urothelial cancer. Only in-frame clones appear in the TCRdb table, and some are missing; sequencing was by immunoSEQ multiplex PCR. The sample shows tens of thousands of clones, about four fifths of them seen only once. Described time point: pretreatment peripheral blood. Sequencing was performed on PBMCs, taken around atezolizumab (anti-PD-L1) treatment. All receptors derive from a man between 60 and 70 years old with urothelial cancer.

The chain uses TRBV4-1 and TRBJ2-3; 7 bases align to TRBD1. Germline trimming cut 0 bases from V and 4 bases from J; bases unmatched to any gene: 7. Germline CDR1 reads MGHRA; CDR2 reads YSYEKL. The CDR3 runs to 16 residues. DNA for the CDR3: TGCGCCAGCAGCCAAGAGGGCAGGGGGTTATCAGATACGCAGTATTTT. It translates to CASSQEGRGLSDTQYF.

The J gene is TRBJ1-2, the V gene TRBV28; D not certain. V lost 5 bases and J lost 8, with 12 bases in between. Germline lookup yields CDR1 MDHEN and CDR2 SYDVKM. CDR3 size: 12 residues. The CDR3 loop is CASSATFAGYTF. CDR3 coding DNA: TGTGCCAGCAGTGCGACATTTGCGGGCTACACCTTC.